The source of this TCR beta chain is a study of T cell repertoires in cytomegalovirus infection. Study details: In public TCR beta signatures, there were indications of both CMV infection and matching HLA type.

This clonotype was observed at least ten times. Its antigen is undetermined. TCRdb fed the reads into MiXCR, producing one record per CDR3 protein. The data hold approximately 910,000 distinct CDR3 sequences, with under 40% observed a single time. Trimming cost V 5 bases and J 3 bases, with 14 bases left between them. Germline V CDR1 and CDR2: SEHNR, FQNEAQ (reference sequence). The CDR3 runs 15 residues. Sequences were derived from cultured CD8+ T cells from PBMCs, sampled from culture after CMV antigen stimulation. The J gene is TRBJ2-1, the V gene TRBV7-9; no firm D call. The sequence derives from a human donor in good health (CMV status not recorded). Some clones in this sample may be carry-over from other donors' samples. Here the CDR3 DNA reads TGTGCCAGCAGCCCAGTGGCCCTACACTACAATGAGCAGTTCTTC. Translating gives CASSPVALHYNEQFF.